This TCR beta chain originates from a study of OX40 agonist ivuxolimab in advanced cancers. The study's findings and limits: CD8+ T cells showed, on average, more clonal expansion than CD4+ cells. Low normalized T-cell clonal expansion was also seen in some nonresponders. Blood T cells, both CD4+ and CD8+, expanded clonally by week 6 at 0.1 to 3.0 mg/kg.

Germline CDR1 reads MDHEN; CDR2 reads SYDVKM. The CDR3 is made up of 16 amino acids. V was pared by 1 base and J by 0 bases, with 6 bases of the junction left unmatched. Clones were sequenced by immunoSEQ multiplex PCR, and TCRdb holds only the in-frame ones, with some missing. Here the sample spans approximately 68,000 clones, about nine tenths being singletons. As regards this clone: Its antigen is currently unknown.

The chain joins TRBV28 to TRBJ2-7; 7 bases fit TRBD2. The clonotype was recovered from an adult with an advanced solid tumor such as melanoma, head and neck, liver or kidney cancer. Sequenced here: CD4+ or CD8+ T cells sorted from blood, sampled in a trial of the OX40 agonist ivuxolimab. CDR3 in DNA: TGTGCCAGCAGTTTATTCGGGGGGTGGAGCTCCTACGAGCAGTACTTC. Translated, it gives CASSLFGGWSSYEQYF.